This T cell receptor beta chain was recovered during a study of OX40 agonist ivuxolimab in advanced cancers. In the study overall: Ivuxolimab was a fully human IgG2 agonistic monoclonal antibody targeting the costimulatory receptor OX40 (CD134). Intravenous ivuxolimab was administered to patients every 2 weeks at six dose levels: 0.01, 0.1, 0.3, 1.5, 3 and 10 mg/kg. The purpose of peripheral TCRbeta sequencing was to test whether ivuxolimab changed TCR sequence diversity and led to clonal T-cell expansion. Partial responses occurred in three dose-escalation patients, of whom one had hepatocellular carcinoma and two had cutaneous melanoma. Prior anti-PD-1, anti-PD-L1 or anti-CTLA-4 therapy was permitted, and checkpoint inhibitors had been received by more than 35% of dose-escalation patients. The dose-escalation cohort was 82.7% male with a mean age of about 58 years, ranging from about 23 to 85. Of the approximately 50 dose-escalation patients, hepatocellular carcinoma was present in approximately 20, melanoma in roughly 15, renal cell carcinoma in 9 and head and neck cancer in 9. The paper reports the monotherapy dose-escalation portion (N of about 50 patients) of the phase I ivuxolimab trial. What the research found in general, with its limitations: The antigen specificity of the clonally expanded peripheral T cells was not determined. Low levels of normalized T-cell clonal expansion were also seen in some patients who did not respond. In the 0.1-3.0 mg/kg groups, partial responders had among the lowest normalized peripheral clonal expansion, particularly in CD8+ T cells. After ivuxolimab, expanded clones were on average more numerous among CD8+ T cells than among CD4+ T cells. At doses of 0.1 to 3.0 mg/kg, clonal expansion of both CD4+ and CD8+ blood T cells was observed from baseline to week 6.

Based on the germline V gene, the CDR1 and CDR2 sequences are MNHEY and SVGAGI. Cut back by 3 bases and 7 bases, the V and J ends lie 9 bases apart. The CDR3, cysteine through phenylalanine, is 13 amino acids long. Of the read, only the CDR3 DNA is kept; its 39 bases are in frame from base 1. Patients with a history of autoimmune disease or receiving systemic immunosuppression were excluded from the trial. Peripheral blood for TCR sequencing was collected from all dose cohorts at baseline, on cycle 4 day 1, and on cycle 7 day 1. The samples were taken from a phase I, first-in-human, multicenter, open-label dose-escalation trial of ivuxolimab. The trial enrolled adults with locally advanced or metastatic head and neck squamous cell, hepatocellular, melanoma or renal cell carcinoma. Before TCR sequencing, CD4+ T cells and CD8+ T cells were sorted from peripheral blood as separate populations. Concerning this clone itself: The specificity of this receptor is unknown. Nothing much larger sits one base from this clone, and base qualities are not available.

For sequencing of the TCRbeta CDR3 region, genomic DNA was extracted from the sorted cells. The immunoSEQ Assay was used to sequence the TCRbeta CDR3 regions. TCRdb took over this immuneACCESS table, retaining in-frame rearrangements with V and J assigned. Such tables are incomplete; in checked studies, under half of the missing clones stem from an unresolved V gene, and the remainder is unexplained. The sample table contains 78,000 or so clones; only one count was recorded for under 95% of them. The top ten constitute over 7.5% of the sample. Recombination linked TRBV6-5 to TRBJ1-4; no D gene call is confident. This TCR was recovered from an adult with an advanced solid tumor such as melanoma, head and neck, liver or kidney cancer. This specimen was CD4+ or CD8+ T cells sorted from blood, taken in a trial of the OX40 agonist ivuxolimab. The CDR3 is CASSYSMGEKLFF. The nucleotide sequence reads as follows: TGTGCCAGCAGTTATTCGATGGGTGAAAAACTGTTTTTT.